This T cell receptor (beta chain) was sequenced during a study of cytomegalovirus exposure and HLA in healthy donors. Between the trimmed V and J ends, which lost 3 bases and 1 base, there was a span of 9 bases. The germline V gene encodes CDR1 MNHEY and CDR2 SMNVEV (reference sequence). CDR3 length equals 14 residues. A multiplex PCR was run with 60 Vbeta primers and 13 Jbeta primers. Measured with immunoSEQ multiplex PCR; TCRdb has only the in-frame clones, and not every one. The sample holds 110,000 to 150,000 clones, roughly 80% seen once. The sample comprised PBMCs. V gene TRBV27 combines with J gene TRBJ1-1, with D unclear. The receptor's source is a woman between 35 and 50 years old in good health and CMV-seronegative. CDR3 region: CASSFYHKNTEAFF. The DNA for the CDR3 is TGTGCCAGCAGTTTCTATCATAAGAACACTGAAGCTTTCTTT.